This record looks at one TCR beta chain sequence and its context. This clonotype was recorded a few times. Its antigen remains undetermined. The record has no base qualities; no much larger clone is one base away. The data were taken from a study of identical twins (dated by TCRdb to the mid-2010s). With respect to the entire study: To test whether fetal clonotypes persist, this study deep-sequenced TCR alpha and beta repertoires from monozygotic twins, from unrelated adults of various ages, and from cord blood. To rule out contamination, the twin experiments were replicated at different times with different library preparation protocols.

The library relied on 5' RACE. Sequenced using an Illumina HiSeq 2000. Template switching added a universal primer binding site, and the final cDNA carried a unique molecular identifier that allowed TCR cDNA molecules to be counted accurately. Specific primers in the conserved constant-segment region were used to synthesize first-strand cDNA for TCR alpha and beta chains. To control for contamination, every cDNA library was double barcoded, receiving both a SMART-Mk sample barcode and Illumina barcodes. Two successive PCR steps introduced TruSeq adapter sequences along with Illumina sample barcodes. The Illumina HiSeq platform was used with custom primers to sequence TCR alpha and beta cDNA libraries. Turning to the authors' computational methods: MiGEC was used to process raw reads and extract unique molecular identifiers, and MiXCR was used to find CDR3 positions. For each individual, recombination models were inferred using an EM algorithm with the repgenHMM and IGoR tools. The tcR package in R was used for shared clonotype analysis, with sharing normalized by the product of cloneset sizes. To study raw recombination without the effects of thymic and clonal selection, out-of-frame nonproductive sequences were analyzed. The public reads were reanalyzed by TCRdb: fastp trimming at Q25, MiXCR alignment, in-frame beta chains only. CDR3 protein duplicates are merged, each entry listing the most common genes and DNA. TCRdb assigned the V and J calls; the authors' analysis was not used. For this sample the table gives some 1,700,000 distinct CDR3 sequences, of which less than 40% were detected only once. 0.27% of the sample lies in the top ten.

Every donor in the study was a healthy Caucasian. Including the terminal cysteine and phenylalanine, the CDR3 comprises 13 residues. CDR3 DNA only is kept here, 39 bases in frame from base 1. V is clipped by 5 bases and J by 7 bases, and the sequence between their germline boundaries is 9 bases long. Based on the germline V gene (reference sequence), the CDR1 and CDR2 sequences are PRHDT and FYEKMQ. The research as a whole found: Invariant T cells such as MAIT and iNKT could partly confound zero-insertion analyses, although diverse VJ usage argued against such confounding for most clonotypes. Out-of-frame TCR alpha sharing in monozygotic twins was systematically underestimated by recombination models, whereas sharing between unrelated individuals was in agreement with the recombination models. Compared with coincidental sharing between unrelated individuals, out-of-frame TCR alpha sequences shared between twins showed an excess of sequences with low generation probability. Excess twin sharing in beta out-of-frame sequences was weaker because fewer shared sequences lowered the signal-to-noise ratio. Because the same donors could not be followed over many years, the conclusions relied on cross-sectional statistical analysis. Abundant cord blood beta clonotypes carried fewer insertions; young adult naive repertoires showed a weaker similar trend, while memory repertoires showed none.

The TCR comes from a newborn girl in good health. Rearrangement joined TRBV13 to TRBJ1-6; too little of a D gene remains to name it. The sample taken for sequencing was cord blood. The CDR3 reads CASSHKGNSPLHF. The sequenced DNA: TGTGCCAGCAGCCATAAGGGCAATTCACCCCTCCACTTT.